This is a list of T cell receptor beta chains from one sample in a study of blood T cell repertoires in COVID-19. Measured with immunoSEQ multiplex PCR; TCRdb has only the in-frame clones, and not every one. Of hundreds of thousands of clones listed, roughly 89% were seen once; the top ten hold approximately 10%. Sequenced input: peripheral blood. The receptors shown here come from a woman aged 25-40 years with COVID-19, enrolled during active disease. The CDR3 runs from the conserved cysteine through the conserved F or W. A D gene is named only where the DNA matches it firmly. Rows may omit the clone size; those that give it use once, few, many or a size class.

cdr3_aa,cdr3_nt,j_call,clone_size,d_call,v_call
CASSPSSGGYQETQYF,TGTGCCAGTAGTCCCTCTAGCGGGGGGTACCAAGAGACCCAGTACTTC,TRBJ2-5,once,TRBD2,TRBV19
CASSSTGPNSPLHF,TGCGCCAGCAGCTCGACAGGGCCTAATTCACCCCTCCACTTT,TRBJ1-6,-,TRBD1,TRBV5-1
CASSLMTSYNEQFF,TGTGCCAGCAGTTTAATGACAAGCTACAATGAGCAGTTCTTC,TRBJ2-1,once,-,TRBV27
CASSLSQGVFGANVLTF,TGTGCCAGCAGCTTATCGCAGGGGGTTTTCGGGGCCAACGTCCTGACTTTC,TRBJ2-6,-,TRBD1,TRBV7-9
CASGSKRSEAFF,TGTGCCAGCGGTTCAAAAAGGAGTGAAGCTTTCTTT,TRBJ1-1,once,-,TRBV7-6
CASKGGAPIYNEQFF,TGCGCAAGCAAGGGGGGGGCCCCGATCTACAATGAGCAGTTCTTC,TRBJ2-1,-,-,TRBV5-1
CASSRGDRRSGQPQHF,TGTGCCAGCTCCCGAGGGGACAGGAGGTCCGGACAGCCCCAGCATTTT,TRBJ1-5,-,TRBD1,TRBV18
CASSIAGSSYEQYF,TGCGCCAGCAGTATAGCGGGGAGCTCCTACGAGCAGTACTTC,TRBJ2-7,-,TRBD2,TRBV5-1
CASSQGLREQFF,TGCGCCAGCAGCCAAGGTCTACGTGAGCAGTTCTTC,TRBJ2-1,-,-,TRBV4-1
CASSQNTRSGQETQYF,TGCGCCAGCAGCCAAAACACCCGATCCGGGCAAGAGACCCAGTACTTC,TRBJ2-5,-,-,TRBV4-1
CASRMRTGELFF,TGCGCCAGCCGTATGAGGACCGGGGAGCTGTTTTTT,TRBJ2-2,-,-,TRBV23-1
CASSYSSQGDEKLFF,TGTGCCAGCAGTTACTCGTCCCAGGGTGATGAAAAACTGTTTTTT,TRBJ1-4,-,-,TRBV6-6
CASSTTGSRGYTF,TGTGCCAGCAGTACCACAGGGTCCCGCGGCTACACCTTC,TRBJ1-2,-,-,TRBV27
CASSLGQIYYEQYF,TGCGCCAGCAGCCTCGGACAGATCTACTACGAGCAGTACTTC,TRBJ2-7,-,-,TRBV4-1
CASRKINSGANVLTF,TGTGCCAGCAGAAAAATCAACTCTGGGGCCAACGTCCTGACTTTC,TRBJ2-6,-,-,TRBV6-5
CASSSRVAEAFF,TGTGCCAGTAGTAGCAGGGTGGCTGAAGCTTTCTTT,TRBJ1-1,-,-,TRBV19
CASSLVSGDYNEQFF,TGTGCCAGCAGCTTAGTTAGCGGGGACTACAATGAGCAGTTCTTC,TRBJ2-1,-,TRBD2,TRBV7-8
CASSHPGENTEAFF,TGCGCCAGCAGCCACCCAGGGGAGAACACTGAAGCTTTCTTT,TRBJ1-1,-,-,TRBV4-1
CASSFGGDTQYF,TGCGCCAGCAGCTTCGGGGGTGATACGCAGTATTTT,TRBJ2-3,-,-,TRBV5-1
CATSSLSGGYTDTQYF,TGTGCCACCAGCAGCCTCTCTGGGGGCTACACAGATACGCAGTATTTT,TRBJ2-3,-,-,TRBV15
CASSTDTEAFF,TGTGCCAGCTCAACAGACACTGAAGCTTTCTTT,TRBJ1-1,-,-,TRBV18
CASSPHSGGAYEQYF,TGTGCCAGCAGCCCCCATAGCGGGGGGGCTTACGAGCAGTACTTC,TRBJ2-7,-,TRBD2,TRBV3-1/TRBV3-2
CASSFGTGGYQPQHF,TGTGCCAGCAGTTTTGGGACAGGGGGATATCAGCCCCAGCATTTT,TRBJ1-5,-,TRBD1,TRBV28
CASSRQGMTEAFF,TGTGCCAGCAGCCGACAGGGTATGACTGAAGCTTTCTTT,TRBJ1-1,-,TRBD1,TRBV27
CASSGRVLETQYF,TGTGCCAGTAGTGGCAGGGTTTTGGAGACCCAGTACTTC,TRBJ2-5,-,-,TRBV19
CASSSRQGLGNTEAFF,TGTGCCAGCAGTTCCCGACAGGGCCTGGGGAACACTGAAGCTTTCTTT,TRBJ1-1,-,TRBD1,TRBV28
CASSTASGASLPYEQYF,TGTGCCAGTAGTACGGCTAGCGGGGCATCTCTCCCCTACGAGCAGTACTTC,TRBJ2-7,-,TRBD2,TRBV19
CASSLASGFEQYF,TGTGCCAGCAGTTTAGCCTCGGGGTTCGAGCAGTACTTC,TRBJ2-7,once,-,TRBV27
CASSVTSGGFTGELFF,TGTGCCAGCAGCGTTACTAGCGGGGGGTTCACCGGGGAGCTGTTTTTT,TRBJ2-2,-,TRBD2,TRBV7-8
CASSFPLGGRGNYGYTF,TGTGCCAGCAGCTTCCCCCTCGGGGGAAGGGGTAACTATGGCTACACCTTC,TRBJ1-2,-,-,TRBV7-9
CASSSLAGGNTGELFF,TGCGCCAGCAGCTCCCTCGCGGGGGGGAACACCGGGGAGCTGTTTTTT,TRBJ2-2,once,TRBD2,TRBV5-1
CASSQDREGANTGELFF,TGCGCCAGCAGCCAAGATCGGGAGGGGGCCAACACCGGGGAGCTGTTTTTT,TRBJ2-2,-,-,TRBV4-1
CSVAQGNQPQHF,TGCAGCGTGGCGCAGGGCAATCAGCCCCAGCATTTT,TRBJ1-5,-,-,TRBV29-1
CASSHDRGYEQYF,TGTGCCAGCAGCCACGACAGAGGCTACGAGCAGTACTTC,TRBJ2-7,few,-,TRBV6-5
CASSRTSGLGEQYF,TGTGCCAGTAGTCGGACTAGCGGCCTCGGCGAGCAGTACTTC,TRBJ2-7,-,TRBD2,TRBV19
CASSLGGLSGYTF,TGTGCCAGCAGTTTGGGGGGTTTAAGTGGCTACACCTTC,TRBJ1-2,-,-,TRBV28
CASSLPPGERYGYTF,TGCGCCAGCAGCCTCCCCCCGGGAGAACGATATGGCTACACCTTC,TRBJ1-2,-,-,TRBV4-1
CAISENRYNEQFF,TGTGCCATCAGTGAGAATCGGTACAATGAGCAGTTCTTC,TRBJ2-1,-,-,TRBV10-3
CASSHTGGWRTGELFF,TGTGCCAGCAGCCATACAGGGGGCTGGAGAACCGGGGAGCTGTTTTTT,TRBJ2-2,-,TRBD1,TRBV28
CASRSVEGLSYEQYF,TGTGCCAGCAGGTCTGTGGAGGGCCTCTCCTACGAGCAGTACTTC,TRBJ2-7,-,-,TRBV27
CASSLTTGVNTEAFF,TGTGCCAGCAGCTTGACGACAGGGGTGAACACTGAAGCTTTCTTT,TRBJ1-1,-,TRBD1,TRBV13
CASSLTWALDEQYF,TGTGCCAGCAGTTTAACGTGGGCGTTGGACGAGCAGTACTTC,TRBJ2-7,-,-,TRBV27
CASSGSPGTGNEKLFF,TGTGCCAGCTCAGGATCGCCCGGGACAGGGAATGAAAAACTGTTTTTT,TRBJ1-4,-,TRBD1,TRBV18
CTSSPEGTSGTQETQYF,TGCACCAGCAGCCCGGAAGGGACTAGCGGGACACAAGAGACCCAGTACTTC,TRBJ2-5,-,-,TRBV1
CASSYGRGPYEQYF,TGTGCCAGCAGTTACGGCAGGGGGCCCTACGAGCAGTACTTC,TRBJ2-7,-,TRBD1,TRBV6-5
CASSLPPDQPQHF,TGTGCCAGCAGTCTACCCCCCGATCAGCCCCAGCATTTT,TRBJ1-5,-,-,TRBV12-3/TRBV12-4
CASSPVGRGVSNQPQHF,TGTGCCAGCAGCCCAGTTGGGAGGGGGGTAAGCAATCAGCCCCAGCATTTT,TRBJ1-5,-,-,TRBV28
CASSPYRGDIQYF,TGTGCCAGCAGCCCTTACAGGGGAGACATTCAGTACTTC,TRBJ2-4,-,TRBD1,TRBV14
CAISTGDEQYF,TGTGCCATCAGTACAGGGGACGAGCAGTACTTC,TRBJ2-7,-,TRBD1,TRBV10-3
CASSPSVGGPGELFF,TGTGCCAGCAGCCCCTCGGTCGGGGGTCCCGGGGAGCTGTTTTTT,TRBJ2-2,-,-,TRBV11-2
CASSQINQPQHF,TGTGCCAGCAGTCAAATCAATCAGCCCCAGCATTTT,TRBJ1-5,-,-,TRBV27
CASSSRDYYNEQFF,TGCGCCAGCAGCTCCCGGGACTACTACAATGAGCAGTTCTTC,TRBJ2-1,-,TRBD2,TRBV5-1
CASKTFRGSGYTF,TGTGCCAGCAAAACATTCAGGGGGAGTGGCTACACCTTC,TRBJ1-2,-,TRBD1,TRBV28
CASSIGEWVFNEQFF,TGTGCCAGTAGTATAGGGGAGTGGGTCTTCAATGAGCAGTTCTTC,TRBJ2-1,-,-,TRBV19
CASSPLVVNTEAFF,TGCGCCAGCAGCCCTTTGGTAGTGAACACTGAAGCTTTCTTT,TRBJ1-1,-,-,TRBV5-1
CASSWGVFNTDTQYF,TGTGCCAGCAGCTGGGGGGTCTTCAACACAGATACGCAGTATTTT,TRBJ2-3,once,-,TRBV7-2
CASGLVSGEVTEAFF,TGTGCTAGTGGTTTGGTATCAGGGGAAGTCACTGAAGCTTTCTTT,TRBJ1-1,-,-,TRBV12-5
CASSYWGGSEKLFF,TGTGCCAGCAGTTACTGGGGAGGGTCGGAAAAACTGTTTTTT,TRBJ1-4,-,-,TRBV6-5
CASSLSATETSYEQYF,TGTGCCAGCAGTTTATCGGCCACAGAGACCTCCTACGAGCAGTACTTC,TRBJ2-7,-,-,TRBV27
CASSQRRGVNNQETQYF,TGTGCCAGTAGCCAAAGGCGGGGCGTAAATAACCAAGAGACCCAGTACTTC,TRBJ2-5,-,-,TRBV19